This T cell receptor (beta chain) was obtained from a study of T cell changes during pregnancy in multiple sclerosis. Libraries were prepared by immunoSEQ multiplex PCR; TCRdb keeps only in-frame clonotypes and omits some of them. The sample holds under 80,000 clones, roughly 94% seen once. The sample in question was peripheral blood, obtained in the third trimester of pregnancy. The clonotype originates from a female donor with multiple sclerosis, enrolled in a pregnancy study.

Here the CDR3 reads CASSPQVSNQPQHF. The CDR3 DNA sequence: TGTGCCAGCAGCCCCCAGGTTAGCAATCAGCCCCAGCATTTT. The chain links TRBV6-6 to TRBJ1-5; D remains unclear. The germline V gene encodes CDR1 MNHNY and CDR2 SVGAGI (reference sequence). This CDR3 spans 14 amino acids. Between the trimmed V and J ends, which lost 6 bases and 0 bases, there was a span of 9 bases.